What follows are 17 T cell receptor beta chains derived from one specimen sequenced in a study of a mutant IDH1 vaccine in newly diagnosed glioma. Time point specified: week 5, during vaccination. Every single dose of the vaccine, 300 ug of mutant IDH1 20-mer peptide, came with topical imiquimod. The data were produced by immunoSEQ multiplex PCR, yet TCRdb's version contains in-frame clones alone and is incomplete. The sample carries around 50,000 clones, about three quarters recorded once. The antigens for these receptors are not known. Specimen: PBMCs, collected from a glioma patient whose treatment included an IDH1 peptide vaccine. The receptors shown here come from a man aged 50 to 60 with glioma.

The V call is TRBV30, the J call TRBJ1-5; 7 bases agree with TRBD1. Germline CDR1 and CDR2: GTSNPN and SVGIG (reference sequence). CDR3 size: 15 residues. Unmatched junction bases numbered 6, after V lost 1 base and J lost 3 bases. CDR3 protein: CAWSGQGSANQPQHF. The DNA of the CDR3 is TGTGCCTGGAGTGGACAGGGAAGCGCCAATCAGCCCCAGCATTTT. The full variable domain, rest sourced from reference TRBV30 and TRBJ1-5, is SQTIHQWPATLVQPVGSPLSLECTVEGTSNPNLYWYRQAAGRGLQLLFYSVGIGQISSEVPQNLSASRPQDRQFILSSKKLLLSDSGFYLCAWSGQGSANQPQHFGDGTRLSIL.

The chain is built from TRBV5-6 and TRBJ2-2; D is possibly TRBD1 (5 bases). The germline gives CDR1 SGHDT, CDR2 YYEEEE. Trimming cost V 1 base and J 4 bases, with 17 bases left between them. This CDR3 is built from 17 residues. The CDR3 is CASSLFAGMGSTGELFF. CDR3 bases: TGTGCCAGCAGCTTGTTTGCAGGGATGGGTAGCACCGGGGAGCTGTTTTTT.

CDR3 protein: CASSHDGTSNEQFF. CDR3 DNA: TGTGCCAGCAGCCATGACGGGACTTCCAATGAGCAGTTCTTC. The chain links TRBV7-9 to TRBJ2-1, with D perhaps TRBD2 (6 bases). In germline, CDR1 is SEHNR, CDR2 FQNEAQ (reference sequence). Trimming removed 5 bases at V and 6 bases at J, with 14 bases between. This CDR3 has 14 residues.

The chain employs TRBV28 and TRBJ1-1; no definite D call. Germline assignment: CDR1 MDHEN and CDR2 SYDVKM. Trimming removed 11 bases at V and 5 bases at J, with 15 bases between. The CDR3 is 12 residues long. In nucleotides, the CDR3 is TGTGCCGCAGCTTATAGCGGGACTGAAGCTTTCTTT. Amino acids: CAAAYSGTEAFF.

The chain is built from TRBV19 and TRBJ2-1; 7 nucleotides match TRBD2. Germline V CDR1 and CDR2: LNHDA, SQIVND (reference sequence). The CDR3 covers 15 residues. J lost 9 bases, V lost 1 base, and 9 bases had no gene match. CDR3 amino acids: CASSIGTRGTIEQFF. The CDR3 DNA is TGTGCCAGTAGTATAGGGACTAGAGGAACAATTGAGCAGTTCTTC.

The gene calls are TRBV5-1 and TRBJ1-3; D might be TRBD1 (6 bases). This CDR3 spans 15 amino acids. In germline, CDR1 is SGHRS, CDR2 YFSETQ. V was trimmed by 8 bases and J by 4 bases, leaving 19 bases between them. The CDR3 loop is CASQSGGSGGNTIYF. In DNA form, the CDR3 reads TGCGCCAGTCAATCGGGGGGCTCAGGAGGAAACACCATATATTTT.

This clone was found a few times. The CDR3 sequence: CASAGDLVGELFF. The CDR3 DNA reads TGTGCCAGCGCAGGGGACTTAGTCGGGGAGCTGTTTTTT. The chain has TRBV11-3 and TRBJ2-2, with D perhaps matching TRBD1 or TRBD2 (6 bases each). The length of the CDR3 is 13 residues. Germline-derived CDR1 and CDR2 are SGHNT and YENEEA. V dropped 8 bases and J dropped 7 bases, with 14 bases sitting between them.

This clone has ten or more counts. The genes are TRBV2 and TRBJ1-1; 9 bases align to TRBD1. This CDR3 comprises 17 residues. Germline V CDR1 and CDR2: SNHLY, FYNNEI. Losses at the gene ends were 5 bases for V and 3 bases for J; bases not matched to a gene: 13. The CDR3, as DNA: TGTGCCAGCAGTACCTTCTTCCTCCGGGACAGGGACACTGAAGCTTTCTTT. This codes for CASSTFFLRDRDTEAFF.

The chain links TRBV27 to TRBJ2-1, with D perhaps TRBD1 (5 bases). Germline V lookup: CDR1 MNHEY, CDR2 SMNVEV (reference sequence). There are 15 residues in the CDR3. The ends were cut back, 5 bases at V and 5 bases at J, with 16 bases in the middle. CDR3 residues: CASSLLRGDNNEQFF. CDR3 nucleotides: TGTGCCAGCAGTCTACTAAGGGGCGATAACAATGAGCAGTTCTTC.

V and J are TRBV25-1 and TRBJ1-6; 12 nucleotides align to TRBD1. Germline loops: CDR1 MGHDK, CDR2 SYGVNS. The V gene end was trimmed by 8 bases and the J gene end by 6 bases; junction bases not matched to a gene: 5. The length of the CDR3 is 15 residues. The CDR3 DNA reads TGTGCCAGCTCTGGGACAGGGGGCCGTAATTCACCCCTCCACTTT. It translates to CASSGTGGRNSPLHF.

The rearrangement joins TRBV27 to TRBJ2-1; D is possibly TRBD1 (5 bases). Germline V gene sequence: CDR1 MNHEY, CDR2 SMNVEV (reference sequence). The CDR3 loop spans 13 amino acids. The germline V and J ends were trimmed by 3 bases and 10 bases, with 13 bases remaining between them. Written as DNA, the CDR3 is TGTGCCAGCAGTTTGACAGCAGTATTGGAGCAGTTCTTC. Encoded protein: CASSLTAVLEQFF.

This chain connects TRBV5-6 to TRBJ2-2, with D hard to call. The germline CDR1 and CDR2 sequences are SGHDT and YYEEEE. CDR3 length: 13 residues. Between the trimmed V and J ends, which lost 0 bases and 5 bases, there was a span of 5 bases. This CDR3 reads CASSLGGTGELFF. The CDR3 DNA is TGTGCCAGCAGCTTGGGTGGAACCGGGGAGCTGTTTTTT.

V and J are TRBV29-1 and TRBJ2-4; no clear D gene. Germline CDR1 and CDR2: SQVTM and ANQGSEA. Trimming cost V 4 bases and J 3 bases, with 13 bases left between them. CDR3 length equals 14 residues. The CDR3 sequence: CSVGVGGSKNIQYF. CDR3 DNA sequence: TGCAGCGTTGGGGTAGGTGGCAGCAAAAACATTCAGTACTTC.

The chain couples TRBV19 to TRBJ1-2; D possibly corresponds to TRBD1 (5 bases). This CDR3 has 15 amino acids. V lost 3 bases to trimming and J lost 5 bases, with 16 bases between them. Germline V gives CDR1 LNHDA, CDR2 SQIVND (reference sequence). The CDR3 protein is CASSISGAGEYGYTF. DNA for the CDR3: TGTGCCAGTAGTATCTCTGGGGCAGGCGAATATGGCTACACCTTC. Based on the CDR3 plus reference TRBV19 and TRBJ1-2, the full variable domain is DGGITQSPKYLFRKEGQNVTLSCEQNLNHDAMYWYRQDPGQGLRLIYYSQIVNDFQKGDIAEGYSVSREKKESFPLTVTSAQKNPTAFYLCASSISGAGEYGYTFGSGTRLTVV.

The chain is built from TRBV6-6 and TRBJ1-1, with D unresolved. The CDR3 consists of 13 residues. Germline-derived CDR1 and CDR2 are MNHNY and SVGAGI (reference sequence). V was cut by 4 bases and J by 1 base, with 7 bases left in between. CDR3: CASSLPENTEAFF. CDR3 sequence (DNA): TGTGCCAGCAGTTTGCCAGAGAACACTGAAGCTTTCTTT.

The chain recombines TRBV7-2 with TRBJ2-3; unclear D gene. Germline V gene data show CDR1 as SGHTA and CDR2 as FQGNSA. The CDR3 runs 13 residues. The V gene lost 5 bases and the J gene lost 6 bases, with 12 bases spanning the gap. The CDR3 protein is CASSPSDADTQYF. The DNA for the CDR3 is TGTGCCAGCAGCCCCTCAGACGCGGATACGCAGTATTTT.

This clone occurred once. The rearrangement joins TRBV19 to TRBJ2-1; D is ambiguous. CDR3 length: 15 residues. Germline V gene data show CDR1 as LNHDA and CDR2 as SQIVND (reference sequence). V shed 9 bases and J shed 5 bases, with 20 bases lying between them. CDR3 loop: CASSELHYQDNEQFF. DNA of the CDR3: TGTGCCAGCTCAGAGCTACATTATCAGGACAATGAGCAGTTCTTC. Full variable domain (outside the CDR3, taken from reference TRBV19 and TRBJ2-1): DGGITQSPKYLFRKEGQNVTLSCEQNLNHDAMYWYRQDPGQGLRLIYYSQIVNDFQKGDIAEGYSVSREKKESFPLTVTSAQKNPTAFYLCASSELHYQDNEQFFGPGTRLTVL.